The 3 T cell receptor beta chains presented below share a single source sample, sequenced in a study of blood T cell repertoires in COVID-19. Here immunoSEQ multiplex PCR was the method, and the copy in TCRdb shows in-frame clones only, minus some. The table lists just under 30,000 clones, roughly 80% of them singletons. The sequenced sample was peripheral blood. All receptors come from a woman in her seventies with acute or convalescent COVID-19.

V usage is TRBV28 and J usage is TRBJ2-2; 11 bases align to TRBD2. This CDR3 comprises 16 residues. The ends lost 5 bases at V and 9 bases at J; junction bases unmatched: 11. Germline CDR1 and CDR2: MDHEN and SYDVKM. Here the CDR3 reads CASSLISGGAPRELFF. The DNA for the CDR3 is TGTGCCAGCAGTCTTATTAGCGGGGGGGCCCCCCGGGAGCTGTTTTTT.

The V and J genes are TRBV18 and TRBJ2-7; 10 nucleotides agree with TRBD2. V shed 1 base and J 6 bases; nucleotides not matched to a gene: 6. This CDR3 has 15 amino acids. Germline CDR1 reads KGHSH; CDR2 reads LQKENI. As DNA, the CDR3 is TGTGCCAGCTCACCACGGCTAGCGGGAGATAGCGAGCAGTACTTC. Translating it yields CASSPRLAGDSEQYF.

The CDR3 spells CASSATDRGDTGELFF. DNA of the CDR3: TGTGCCAGCAGTGCCACCGACAGGGGGGACACCGGGGAGCTGTTTTTT. The rearrangement uses TRBV6-4 and TRBJ2-2; 9 bases line up with TRBD1. The CDR3 is 16 residues long. Trimming took 4 bases from V and 3 from J; bases not matched to a gene: 6. CDR1 is MRHNA, CDR2 SNTAGT, per germline.